Listed below are T cell receptor beta chains from one sample, sequenced in a study of technical replicates of blood from a handful of donors. Here immunoSEQ multiplex PCR was the method, and the copy in TCRdb shows in-frame clones only, minus some. Among around 50,000 clones listed, 90% to 95% were seen once. The specimen sequenced was T cells isolated from PBMCs. Source of these receptors: a human donor in good health. The conserved cysteine and the conserved F or W are not part of the CDR3 here.

J gene | V gene | CDR3 protein
TRBJ1-3 | TRBV10-3 | AIQDRGTTLSGRNTIY
TRBJ2-3 | TRBV7-9 | ASSTQGGWADTQY
TRBJ1-5 | TRBV11-2 | ASSHGQNSNQPQH
TRBJ2-5 | TRBV10-3 | ARRIRAGGETQY
TRBJ1-2 | TRBV29-1 | SVEGGVEGYGYT
TRBJ1-1 | TRBV10-1 | ASGTGNTEAF
TRBJ2-7 | TRBV28 | ASERGSSYEQY
TRBJ2-7 | TRBV10-3 | ASQSGPVSYEQY
TRBJ2-1 | TRBV5-1 | ASSLAGVLVTSGIL
TRBJ2-3 | TRBV13 | ASSLGRPGGSDTQY
TRBJ2-2 | TRBV28 | ASSRPGKVTGELF
TRBJ2-7 | TRBV7-9 | ASGNSGDEQY
TRBJ2-7 | TRBV11-3 | ASSSFFGEVSPYEQY
TRBJ2-7 | TRBV28 | ASSFSIGGTSGSIYEQY
TRBJ2-5 | TRBV7-9 | ASSLAPKRHQQETQY
TRBJ2-1 | TRBV5-1 | ASSLYSSSYNEQF
TRBJ2-1 | TRBV11-2 | ASSFGQNAPYNEQF
TRBJ1-5 | TRBV7-9 | ASSPRTGGLEQPQH
TRBJ2-3 | TRBV6-6 | ASSYSKTSTDTQY
TRBJ2-3 | TRBV28 | ASSSRTATPSTDTQY
TRBJ2-6 | TRBV5-1 | ASSSGLPTLFSGANVLT
TRBJ1-2 | TRBV7-6 | ASSFPGGYGYT
TRBJ2-7 | TRBV7-6 | ASSLSAVSYEQY
TRBJ1-2 | TRBV28 | ASNRGVRGYT
TRBJ2-1 | TRBV28 | ASSFTRHNEQF
TRBJ2-5 | TRBV9 | ASSPHSGTSRFPTQY
TRBJ1-1 | TRBV7-3 | ASSPDPGGASEAF
TRBJ1-6 | TRBV7-6 | ASSLADSNSPLH